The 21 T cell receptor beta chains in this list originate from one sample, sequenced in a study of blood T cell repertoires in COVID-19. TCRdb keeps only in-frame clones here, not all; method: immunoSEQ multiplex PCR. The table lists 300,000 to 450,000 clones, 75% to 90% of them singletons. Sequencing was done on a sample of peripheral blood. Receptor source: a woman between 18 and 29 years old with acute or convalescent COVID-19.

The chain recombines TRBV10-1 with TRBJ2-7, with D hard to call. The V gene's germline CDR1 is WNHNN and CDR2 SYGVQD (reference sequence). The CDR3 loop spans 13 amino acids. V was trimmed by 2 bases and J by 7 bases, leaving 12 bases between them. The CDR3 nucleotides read TGCGCCAGCAGTGAGGATGATCCCGGGGAGCAGTACTTC. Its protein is CASSEDDPGEQYF.

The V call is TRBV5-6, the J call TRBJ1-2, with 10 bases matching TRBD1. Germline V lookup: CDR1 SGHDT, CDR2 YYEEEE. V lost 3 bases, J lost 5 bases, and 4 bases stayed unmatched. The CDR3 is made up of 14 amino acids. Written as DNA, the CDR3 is TGTGCCAGCAGCTCCGGACAGGGGGAGTATGGCTACACCTTC. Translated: CASSSGQGEYGYTF.

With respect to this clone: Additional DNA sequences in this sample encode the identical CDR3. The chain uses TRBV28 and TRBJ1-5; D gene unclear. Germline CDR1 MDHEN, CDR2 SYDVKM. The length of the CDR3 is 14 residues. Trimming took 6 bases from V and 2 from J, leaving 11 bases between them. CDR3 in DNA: TGTGCCAGCAGCTTACGGCAGGGCAATCAGCCCCAGCATTTT. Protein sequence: CASSLRQGNQPQHF.

This CDR3 is CASCNDRNTDTQYF. DNA of the CDR3: TGCGCCAGCTGCAATGACAGGAACACAGATACGCAGTATTTT. This chain connects TRBV5-1 to TRBJ2-3; a possible D gene is TRBD1 (6 bases). The V gene's germline CDR1 is SGHRS and CDR2 YFSETQ. The ends were cut back, 7 bases at V and 2 bases at J, with 14 bases in the middle. The CDR3 is 14 residues long.

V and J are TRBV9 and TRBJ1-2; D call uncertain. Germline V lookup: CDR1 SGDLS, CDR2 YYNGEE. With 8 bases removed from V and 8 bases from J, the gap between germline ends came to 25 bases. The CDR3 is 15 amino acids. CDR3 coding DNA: TGTGCCAGTACAAGCAAAGACTCTGAGTATGGCGGCTACACCTTC. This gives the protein CASTSKDSEYGGYTF.

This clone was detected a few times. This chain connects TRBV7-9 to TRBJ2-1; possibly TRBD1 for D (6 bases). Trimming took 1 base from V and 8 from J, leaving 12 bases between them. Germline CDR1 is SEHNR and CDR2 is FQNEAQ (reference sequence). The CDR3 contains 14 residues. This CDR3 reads CASSLEQGYHEQFF. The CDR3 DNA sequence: TGTGCCAGCAGCTTAGAACAGGGTTACCATGAGCAGTTCTTC.

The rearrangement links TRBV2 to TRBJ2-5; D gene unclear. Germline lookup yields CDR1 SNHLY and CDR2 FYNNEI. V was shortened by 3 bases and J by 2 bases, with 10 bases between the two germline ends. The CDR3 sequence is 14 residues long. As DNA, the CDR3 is TGTGCCAGCAGTGAGGCGGTTGGACAAGAGACCCAGTACTTC. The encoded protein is CASSEAVGQETQYF.

As DNA, the CDR3 is TGTGCCAGCAGTATTATAGCGGGGGGCTACGAGCAGTACTTC. Encoded protein: CASSIIAGGYEQYF. The chain carries TRBV2 and TRBJ2-7; 10 bases are a match to TRBD2. Germline CDR1 reads SNHLY; CDR2 reads FYNNEI. With V trimmed by 5 bases and J by 3 bases, 4 bases remained unmatched. The CDR3 is 14 residues long. The full variable domain, in which reference TRBV2 and TRBJ2-7 provide the parts outside the CDR3, is EPEVTQTPSHQVTQMGQEVILRCVPISNHLYFYWYRQILGQKVEFLVSFYNNEISEKSEIFDDQFSVERPDGSNFTLKIRSTKLEDSAMYFCASSIIAGGYEQYFGPGTRLTVT.

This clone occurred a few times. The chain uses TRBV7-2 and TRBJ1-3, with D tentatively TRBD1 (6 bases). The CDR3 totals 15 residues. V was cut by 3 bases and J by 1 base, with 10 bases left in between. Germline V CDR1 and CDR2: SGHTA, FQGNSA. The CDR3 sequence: CASSFRTGSGNTIYF. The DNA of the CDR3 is TGTGCCAGCAGCTTTCGAACAGGGTCTGGAAACACCATATATTTT.

The CDR3 loop is CASSFFRGDRVNEQFF. CDR3 nucleotides: TGTGCCAGCAGTTTCTTTCGCGGGGACAGGGTGAATGAGCAGTTCTTC. This chain connects TRBV27 to TRBJ2-1, with 9 bases aligning to TRBD1. V lost 3 bases, J lost 7 bases, and 10 bases stayed unmatched. The CDR3 runs to 16 residues. Germline CDR1 reads MNHEY; CDR2 reads SMNVEV (reference sequence).

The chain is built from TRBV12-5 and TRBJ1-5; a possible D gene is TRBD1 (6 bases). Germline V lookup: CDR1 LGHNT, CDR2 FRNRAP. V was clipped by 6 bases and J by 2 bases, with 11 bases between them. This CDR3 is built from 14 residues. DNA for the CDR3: TGTGCTAGTGGACAGGGTTGGGGCAATCAGCCCCAGCATTTT. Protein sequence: CASGQGWGNQPQHF.

In DNA, the CDR3 is TGTGCCAGCAGCGTAGAGACAGGCATTGGAAACACCATATATTTT. Translated, it gives CASSVETGIGNTIYF. V usage is TRBV9 and J usage is TRBJ1-3; a possible D gene is TRBD1 (6 bases). The CDR3 runs to 15 residues. CDR1 is SGDLS, CDR2 YYNGEE, per germline. Trimming pared 0 bases from V and 3 bases from J, leaving 10 bases between.

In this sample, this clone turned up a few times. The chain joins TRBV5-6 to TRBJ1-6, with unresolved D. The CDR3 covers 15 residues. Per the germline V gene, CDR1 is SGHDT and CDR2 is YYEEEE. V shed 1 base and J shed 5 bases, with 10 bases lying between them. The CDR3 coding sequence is TGTGCCAGCAGCTTGTTTGGTCAGGATAATTCACCCCTCCACTTT. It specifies CASSLFGQDNSPLHF. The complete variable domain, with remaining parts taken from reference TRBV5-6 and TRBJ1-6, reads DAGVTQSPTHLIKTRGQQVTLRCSPKSGHDTVSWYQQALGQGPQFIFQYYEEEERQRGNFPDRFSGHQFPNYSSELNVNALLLGDSALYLCASSLFGQDNSPLHFGNGTRLTVT.

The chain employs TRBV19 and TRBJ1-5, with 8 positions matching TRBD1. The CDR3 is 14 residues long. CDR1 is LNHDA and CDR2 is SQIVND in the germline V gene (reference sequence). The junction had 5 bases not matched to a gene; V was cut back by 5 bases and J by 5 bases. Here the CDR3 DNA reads TGTGCCAGTAGTCAACAGGGGGGTGATCAGCCCCAGCATTTT. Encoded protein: CASSQQGGDQPQHF. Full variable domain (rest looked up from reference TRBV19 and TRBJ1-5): DGGITQSPKYLFRKEGQNVTLSCEQNLNHDAMYWYRQDPGQGLRLIYYSQIVNDFQKGDIAEGYSVSREKKESFPLTVTSAQKNPTAFYLCASSQQGGDQPQHFGDGTRLSIL.

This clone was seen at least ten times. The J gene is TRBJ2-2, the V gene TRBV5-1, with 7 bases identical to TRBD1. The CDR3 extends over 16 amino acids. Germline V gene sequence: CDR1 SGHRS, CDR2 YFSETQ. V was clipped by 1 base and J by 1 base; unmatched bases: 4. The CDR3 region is CASSLKGAMNTGELFF. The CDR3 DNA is TGCGCCAGCAGCTTGAAGGGGGCAATGAACACCGGGGAGCTGTTTTTT.

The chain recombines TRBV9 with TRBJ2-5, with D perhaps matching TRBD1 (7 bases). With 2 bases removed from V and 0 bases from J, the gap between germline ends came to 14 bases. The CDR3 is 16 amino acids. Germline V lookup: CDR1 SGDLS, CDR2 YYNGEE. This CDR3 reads CASSVSPRGDQETQYF. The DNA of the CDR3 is TGTGCCAGCAGCGTTAGCCCCAGGGGGGACCAAGAGACCCAGTACTTC.

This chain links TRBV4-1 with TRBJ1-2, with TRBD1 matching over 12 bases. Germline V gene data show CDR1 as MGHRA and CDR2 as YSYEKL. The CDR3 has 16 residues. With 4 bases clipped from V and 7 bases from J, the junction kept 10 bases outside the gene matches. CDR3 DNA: TGCGCCAGCAGCCCACCAGGGACAGGGGGCGCGGTTGGCTACACCTTC. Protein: CASSPPGTGGAVGYTF.

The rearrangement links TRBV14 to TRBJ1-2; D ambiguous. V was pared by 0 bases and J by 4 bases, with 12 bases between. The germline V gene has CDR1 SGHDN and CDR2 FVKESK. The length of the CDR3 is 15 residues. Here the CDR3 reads CASSQDASTGYGYTF. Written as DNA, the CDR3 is TGTGCCAGCAGCCAAGACGCATCGACGGGCTATGGCTACACCTTC.

CDR3 amino acids: CASSLGAGYNEQFF. The CDR3 nucleotides read TGTGCCAGCAGTTTGGGGGCAGGGTACAATGAGCAGTTCTTC. The rearrangement links TRBV27 to TRBJ2-1; perhaps TRBD1 as D (6 bases). Germline V gene lookup returns CDR1 MNHEY and CDR2 SMNVEV (reference sequence). The CDR3 runs 14 residues. The V gene lost 3 bases and the J gene lost 4 bases, with 10 bases spanning the gap.

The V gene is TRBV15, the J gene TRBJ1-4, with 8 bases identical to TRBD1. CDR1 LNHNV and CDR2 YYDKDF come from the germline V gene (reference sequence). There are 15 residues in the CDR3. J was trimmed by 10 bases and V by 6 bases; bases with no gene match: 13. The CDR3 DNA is TGTGCCACCAGTGAGTGGACAGGGCGAATTGGAAAACTGTTTTTT. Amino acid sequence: CATSEWTGRIGKLFF.

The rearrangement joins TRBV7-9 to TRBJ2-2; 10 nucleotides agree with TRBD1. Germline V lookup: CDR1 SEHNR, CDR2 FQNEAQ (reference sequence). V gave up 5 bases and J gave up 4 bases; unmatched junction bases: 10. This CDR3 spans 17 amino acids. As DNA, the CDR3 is TGTGCCAGCAGCCCAGCGGGGACAGGGGCCTTCACCGGGGAGCTGTTTTTT. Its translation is CASSPAGTGAFTGELFF.